Reported below is one T cell receptor beta chain. V was clipped by 2 bases and J by 4 bases, with 12 bases between them. The germline V gene has CDR1 SGDLS and CDR2 YYNGEE. The CDR3 has 14 amino acids. While infection was still active, Seattle patients were enrolled and then followed longitudinally. In the study's own analysis: Amplified reference gene primers provided the basis for estimating nucleated cell counts. Only in-frame clones appear in the TCRdb table, and some are missing; sequencing was by immunoSEQ multiplex PCR. V and J calls and clone size follow that table, whereas D and trimming were derived from the DNA. The sample shows fewer than 95,000 clones, approximately 79% of them seen only once. This sample was included in a study of blood T cell repertoires in COVID-19.

Sequencing was performed on peripheral blood. The chain links TRBV9 to TRBJ2-5; D possibly corresponds to TRBD1 (5 bases). The sequence was collected from a man aged 65 to 85 with COVID-19, enrolled during active disease. CDR3: CASSVLDSLETQYF. The CDR3 bases are TGTGCCAGCAGCGTTTTAGACAGCTTAGAGACCCAGTACTTC.